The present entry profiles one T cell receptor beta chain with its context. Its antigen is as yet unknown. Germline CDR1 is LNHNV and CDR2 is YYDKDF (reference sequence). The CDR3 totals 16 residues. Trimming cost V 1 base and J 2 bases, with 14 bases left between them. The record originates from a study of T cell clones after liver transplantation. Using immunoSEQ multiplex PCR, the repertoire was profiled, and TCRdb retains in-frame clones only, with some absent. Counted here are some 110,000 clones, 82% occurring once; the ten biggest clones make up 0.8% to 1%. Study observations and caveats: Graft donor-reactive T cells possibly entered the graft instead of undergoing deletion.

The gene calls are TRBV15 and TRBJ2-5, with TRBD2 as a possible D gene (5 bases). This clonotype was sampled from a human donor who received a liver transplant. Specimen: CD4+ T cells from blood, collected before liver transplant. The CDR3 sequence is CATSRARTSRQETQYF. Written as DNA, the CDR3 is TGTGCCACCAGCAGAGCCCGAACTAGTCGGCAAGAGACCCAGTACTTC.